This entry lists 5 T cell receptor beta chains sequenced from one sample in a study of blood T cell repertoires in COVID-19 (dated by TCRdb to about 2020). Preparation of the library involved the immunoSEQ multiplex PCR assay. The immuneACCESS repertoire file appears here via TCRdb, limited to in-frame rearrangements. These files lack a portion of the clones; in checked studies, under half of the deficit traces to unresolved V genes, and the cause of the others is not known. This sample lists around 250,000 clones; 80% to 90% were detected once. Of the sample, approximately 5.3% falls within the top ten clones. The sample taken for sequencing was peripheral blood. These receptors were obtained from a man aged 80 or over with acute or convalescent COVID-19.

The chain's CDR3 is CASSLDNEQFF. CDR3 coding DNA: TGTGCCAGCAGCCTAGACAATGAGCAGTTCTTC. V gene TRBV14 combines with J gene TRBJ2-1; D remains unclear. Germline V gives CDR1 SGHDN, CDR2 FVKESK. Trimming pared 4 bases from V and 5 bases from J, leaving 3 bases between. CDR3 size: 11 residues.

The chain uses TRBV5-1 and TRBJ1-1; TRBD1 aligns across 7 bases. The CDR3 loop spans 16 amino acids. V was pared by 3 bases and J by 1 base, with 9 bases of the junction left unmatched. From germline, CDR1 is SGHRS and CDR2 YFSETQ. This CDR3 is CASSWRPGTENTEAFF. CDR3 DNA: TGCGCCAGCAGCTGGCGTCCCGGGACAGAGAACACTGAAGCTTTCTTT. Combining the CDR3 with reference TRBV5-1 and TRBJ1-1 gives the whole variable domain KAGVTQTPRYLIKTRGQQVTLSCSPISGHRSVSWYQQTPGQGLQFLFEYFSETQRNKGNFPGRFSGRQFSNSRSEMNVSTLELGDSALYLCASSWRPGTENTEAFFGQGTRLTVV.

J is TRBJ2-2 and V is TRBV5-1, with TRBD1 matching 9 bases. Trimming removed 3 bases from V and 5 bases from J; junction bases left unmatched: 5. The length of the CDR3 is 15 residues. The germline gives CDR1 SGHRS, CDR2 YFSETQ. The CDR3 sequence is CASSSDRGLTGELFF. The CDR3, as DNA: TGCGCCAGCAGCTCGGACAGGGGTTTAACCGGGGAGCTGTTTTTT.

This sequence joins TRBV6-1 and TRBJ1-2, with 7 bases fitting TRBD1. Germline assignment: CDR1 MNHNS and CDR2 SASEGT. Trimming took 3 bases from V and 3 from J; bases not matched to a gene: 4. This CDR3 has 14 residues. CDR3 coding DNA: TGTGCCAGCAGTGACACAGGGGAGTACTATGGCTACACCTTC. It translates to CASSDTGEYYGYTF.

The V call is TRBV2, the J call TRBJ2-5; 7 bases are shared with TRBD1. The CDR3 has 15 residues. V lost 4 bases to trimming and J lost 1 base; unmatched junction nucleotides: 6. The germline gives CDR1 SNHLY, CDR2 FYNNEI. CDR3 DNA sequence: TGTGCCAGCAGTGTCCCGGGACAGCTCCAAGAGACCCAGTACTTC. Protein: CASSVPGQLQETQYF. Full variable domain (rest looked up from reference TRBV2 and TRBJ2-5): EPEVTQTPSHQVTQMGQEVILRCVPISNHLYFYWYRQILGQKVEFLVSFYNNEISEKSEIFDDQFSVERPDGSNFTLKIRSTKLEDSAMYFCASSVPGQLQETQYFGPGTRLLVL.